Following are 13 T cell receptor beta chains from one sample sequenced in a study of metastatic and nonmetastatic thyroid tumors. No treatment had been given to any patient before thyroid surgery. TCRdb re-analyzed the PCR reads through MiXCR. Altogether about 12,000 clones are present, around 10% being singletons, with the ten largest covering 30% to 35%. Specimen: blood. These receptors were collected from a female donor with papillary thyroid cancer or a benign thyroid nodule (not recorded which). Some clones in this sample may be carry-over from other donors' samples.

This clone came up many times. The rearrangement links TRBV19 to TRBJ2-1, with 8 nucleotides matching TRBD2. V lost 2 bases and J lost 8; bases outside the gene matches: 2. The CDR3 is 13 amino acids. The germline V gene has CDR1 LNHDA and CDR2 SQIVND (reference sequence). This chain's CDR3 is CASSITSGYEQFF. The CDR3 nucleotides are TGTGCCAGTAGTATAACTAGCGGCTATGAGCAGTTCTTC.

This clone appeared many times. The V gene is TRBV7-9, the J gene TRBJ2-3; possible D gene TRBD2, 5 bases. The CDR3 is made up of 14 amino acids. V was clipped by 3 bases and J by 3 bases, with 10 bases between them. In germline, CDR1 is SEHNR, CDR2 FQNEAQ (reference sequence). The CDR3 loop is CASSFIATTDTQYF. Written as DNA, the CDR3 is TGTGCCAGCAGCTTCATAGCGACTACAGATACGCAGTATTTT.

This clone was seen at least ten times. This chain joins TRBV25-1 and TRBJ1-2; D unresolved. V lost 1 base, J lost 4 bases, and 10 bases lay in between. This CDR3 is built from 14 residues. Germline V gives CDR1 MGHDK, CDR2 SYGVNS. The CDR3 here is CASSELPSAYGYTF. CDR3 sequence (DNA): TGTGCCAGCAGTGAATTACCATCTGCCTATGGCTACACCTTC.

As regards this clone: At one end, the junction sequence differs from germline, possibly due to a read error. The V call is TRBV7-2, the J call TRBJ2-7; 10 positions match TRBD2. The germline gives CDR1 SGHTA, CDR2 FQGNSA. The CDR3 covers 15 residues. Here the CDR3 reads CASSSLAGYYYEQHF. For the CDR3, the DNA is TGTGCCAGCAGCTCACTAGCGGGATATTACTACGAGCAGCACTTC.

At least ten counts were recorded for this clone. This chain links TRBV5-1 with TRBJ2-5, with D possibly TRBD1 on 6 matching bases. CDR1 and CDR2 (germline): SGHRS, YFSETQ. This CDR3 spans 14 amino acids. V was cut by 4 bases and J by 4 bases, with 14 bases left in between. The CDR3 reads CASSKDRWVETQYF. The CDR3 DNA follows: TGCGCCAGCAGCAAGGACAGATGGGTAGAGACCCAGTACTTC.

This chain joins TRBV20-1 and TRBJ1-1; D ambiguous. V shed 4 bases and J shed 0 bases, with 3 bases lying between them. The V gene's germline CDR1 is DFQATT and CDR2 SNEGSKA (reference sequence). The CDR3 runs 11 residues. The CDR3 DNA follows: TGCAGTGCTAAAATGAACACTGAAGCTTTCTTT. Translation: CSAKMNTEAFF.

The CDR3 region is CASSSTGYNYEQYF. CDR3 DNA: TGTGCCAGCAGTTCAACAGGGTACAACTACGAGCAGTACTTC. The J gene is TRBJ2-7, the V gene TRBV7-2; D perhaps matches TRBD1 (6 bases). Looked up from germline, CDR1 is SGHTA and CDR2 is FQGNSA. The CDR3 totals 14 residues. The V gene lost 6 bases and the J gene lost 3 bases, with 15 bases spanning the gap.

Note on this clone: This may come from a read error, since a much larger clone is one base off. Other DNA sequences of this sample code for an identical CDR3. The chain joins TRBV30 to TRBJ2-7; 8 bases align to TRBD1. The CDR3 contains 14 residues. V lost 4 bases and J lost 8; bases outside the gene matches: 13. CDR1 GTSNPN and CDR2 SVGIG come from the germline V gene (reference sequence). CDR3 nucleotides: TGTGCCTGGACCCCCGGGACAGGTAGTCCCCAGCAGTACTTC. Translated: CAWTPGTGSPQQYF.

This clone was picked up many times. The genes are TRBV6-1 and TRBJ2-3; 8 bases fit TRBD2. The V gene's germline CDR1 is MNHNS and CDR2 SASEGT. J was trimmed by 1 base and V by 8 bases; bases with no gene match: 2. This CDR3 is 13 amino acids long. The CDR3 coding sequence is TGTGCCAGCGGGCGGGAGGGCACAGATACGCAGTATTTT. Amino acid sequence: CASGREGTDTQYF.

This clone was observed many times. The chain recombines TRBV9 with TRBJ2-5, with TRBD2 identical over 7 bases. The CDR3 length is 14 residues. Germline V CDR1 and CDR2: SGDLS, YYNGEE. The ends lost 2 bases at V and 4 bases at J; junction bases unmatched: 5. The CDR3, as DNA: TGTGCCAGCAGCGTTGGGGGAGGGGCAGAGACCCAGTACTTC. Residues: CASSVGGGAETQYF.

This clone is termed medium-sized. The CDR3 loop is CASSIGRGSYNEQFF. In DNA, the CDR3 is TGTGCCAGTAGTATAGGGCGGGGGAGCTACAATGAGCAGTTCTTC. The rearrangement links TRBV19 to TRBJ2-1, with 7 bases matching TRBD2. This CDR3 comprises 15 residues. V dropped 1 base and J dropped 3; count of bases not matched to a gene: 3. CDR1 is LNHDA and CDR2 is SQIVND in the germline V gene (reference sequence).

In its sample, this clone was seen a few times. This could be a read error, since a much larger clone is one nucleotide away. The gene calls are TRBV7-2 and TRBJ2-1; TRBD2 aligns across 7 bases. Germline V gene sequence: CDR1 SGHTA, CDR2 FQGNSA. The CDR3 extends over 14 amino acids. Trimming at V came to 3 bases and at J to 10 bases, leaving 9 bases not matched to a gene. CDR3 in amino acids: CASSLGLTDPEQFF. The DNA for the CDR3 is TGTGCCAGCAGCTTGGGACTAACGGACCCCGAGCAGTTCTTC.

Many counts were recorded for this clone. This sequence joins TRBV13 and TRBJ1-3; TRBD1 aligns across 8 bases. The germline CDR1 and CDR2 sequences are PRHDT and FYEKMQ (reference sequence). Losses at the gene ends were 0 bases for V and 2 bases for J; bases not matched to a gene: 3. The CDR3 consists of 16 residues. DNA of the CDR3: TGTGCCAGCAGCTTAGGCACAGGGGGTACTGGAAACACCATATATTTT. Its protein is CASSLGTGGTGNTIYF.